The 13 T cell receptor beta chains reported below all come from one sample, sequenced in a study of regulatory T cells in long-lasting Graves disease. According to the study, TCR beta libraries were built with iRepertoire HTBI primers and CDR3-region Arm-PCR. In TCRdb, the multiplex PCR reads were re-called with MiXCR into one record per CDR3 protein. Altogether roughly 610,000 distinct CDR3 sequences are present, 16% being singletons, with the ten largest covering around 11%. Regarding time point: newly diagnosed GD, antithyroid drugs for less than 3 months. Researchers made the TCR library from RNA that was extracted from PBMCs. These same records also appear under a second study, on T cells in Graves' hyperthyroidism and ophthalmopathy.

The sample here was peripheral blood mononuclear cells (PBMCs), taken at new diagnosis, from a patient treated with antithyroid drugs. These receptors were obtained from a man between 18 and 29 years old with Graves disease.

This clonotype was seen more than once but under ten times. The gene calls are TRBV20-1 and TRBJ2-3; 13 bases are a match to TRBD2. This CDR3 comprises 16 residues. CDR1 DFQATT and CDR2 SNEGSKA come from the germline V gene (reference sequence). V lost 3 bases to trimming and J lost 6 bases; unmatched junction nucleotides: 9. The CDR3, as DNA: TGCAGTGCTAGTGTCTGGACTAGCGGGAGAATGGATACGCAGTATTTT. Translating gives CSASVWTSGRMDTQYF.

The V gene is TRBV6-1, the J gene TRBJ2-7, with 8 positions matching TRBD1. This CDR3 spans 16 amino acids. V dropped 4 bases and J dropped 6; count of bases not matched to a gene: 14. The germline CDR1 and CDR2 sequences are MNHNS and SASEGT. The CDR3 bases are TGTGCCAGCAGTGGAGGACTTTGGGACAGGTCTAGCGAGCAGTACTTC. It encodes CASSGGLWDRSSEQYF.

The gene calls are TRBV6-2 or TRBV6-3 and TRBJ2-3; no clear D. The CDR3 spans 14 residues. Germline loops: CDR1 MNHEY, CDR2 SVGEGT. With 6 bases removed from V and 3 bases from J, the gap between germline ends came to 13 bases. CDR3 sequence: CASSGQKWTDTQYF. The DNA for the CDR3 is TGTGCCAGCAGCGGCCAAAAGTGGACAGATACGCAGTATTTT.

The CDR3 coding sequence is TGTGCCAGCAGCGTAGGAGGAGCGGGCAGGAGCTCCTACAATGAGCAGTTCTTC. Amino acids: CASSVGGAGRSSYNEQFF. This chain uses TRBV9 with TRBJ2-1; tentative D call: TRBD2 (6 bases). This CDR3 comprises 18 residues. The germline V gene encodes CDR1 SGDLS and CDR2 YYNGEE. The ends were cut back, 0 bases at V and 0 bases at J, with 16 bases in the middle.

This clonotype showed up many times. V is TRBV28 and J is TRBJ2-7; possibly TRBD2 for D (5 bases). Germline-derived CDR1 and CDR2 are MDHEN and SYDVKM. The CDR3 consists of 16 residues. Trimming removed 5 bases at V and 2 bases at J, with 19 bases between. CDR3 DNA sequence: TGTGCCAGCAGTACTCTGAGGGCAGGCCAGACCTACGAGCAGTACTTC. Amino acid sequence: CASSTLRAGQTYEQYF.

The rearrangement uses TRBV4-1 and TRBJ2-3, with TRBD2 identical over 12 bases. The V gene end was trimmed by 7 bases and the J gene end by 1 base; junction bases not matched to a gene: 3. Germline V gene sequence: CDR1 MGHRA, CDR2 YSYEKL. The CDR3 runs 15 residues. The CDR3 reads CASNRLAGGTDTQYF. DNA of the CDR3: TGCGCCAGCAACCGACTAGCGGGGGGCACAGATACGCAGTATTTT.

The rearrangement uses TRBV6-2 or TRBV6-3 and TRBJ2-7, with D hard to call. Trimming took 6 bases from V and 5 from J, leaving 14 bases between them. This CDR3 has 13 amino acids. CDR1 and CDR2 from the germline V gene are MNHEY and SVGEGT. The CDR3 sequence is CASRSSGPHEQYF. CDR3 nucleotide sequence: TGTGCCAGCAGGAGTAGTGGGCCGCACGAGCAGTACTTC.

CDR3 protein: CATSRDRAFEAFF. CDR3 nucleotides: TGTGCCACCAGCAGAGATCGGGCATTTGAAGCTTTCTTT. The chain is built from TRBV15 and TRBJ1-1; no clear D. This CDR3 comprises 13 residues. The germline V gene encodes CDR1 LNHNV and CDR2 YYDKDF (reference sequence). V shed 0 bases and J shed 7 bases, with 9 bases lying between them.

In its sample, this clonotype was seen many times. V usage is TRBV4-1 and J usage is TRBJ1-6, with 8 nucleotides matching TRBD1. The ends lost 2 bases at V and 6 bases at J; junction bases unmatched: 6. Per the germline V gene, CDR1 is MGHRA and CDR2 is YSYEKL. The CDR3 has 16 residues. Written as DNA, the CDR3 is TGCGCCAGCAGCCAACCGCGACAGGGGCCTAATTCACCCCTCCACTTT. This translates into CASSQPRQGPNSPLHF.

On this clonotype: A read error may be the cause here, since a much bigger clone is one base away. This CDR3 is missing its conserved last phenylalanine or tryptophan, likely due to a read error. The rearrangement joins TRBV4-2 to TRBJ1-1, with D possibly TRBD1 on 5 matching bases. V was clipped by 1 base and J by 1 base, with 13 bases between them. Germline V CDR1 and CDR2: LGHNA, YNFKEQ. The CDR3 spans 16 residues. The CDR3 nucleotides read TGTGCCAGCAGCCAAGGAGATATGGGGACGAACACTGAAGCTTTCTCT. Amino acid sequence: CASSQGDMGTNTEAFS.

This rearrangement joins TRBV20-1 to TRBJ1-1; no firm D call. Germline CDR1 is DFQATT and CDR2 is SNEGSKA (reference sequence). The CDR3 totals 12 residues. V was cut by 4 bases and J by 0 bases, with 6 bases left in between. CDR3 DNA: TGCAGTGCTATTCAGATGAACACTGAAGCTTTCTTT. This translates into CSAIQMNTEAFF.

This clonotype occurred a few times. CDR3 residues: CASSPNPGYAGNTIYF. The CDR3 DNA sequence: TGTGCCAGCTCACCAAATCCTGGGTATGCGGGAAACACCATATATTTT. V is TRBV18 and J is TRBJ1-3; unclear D gene. The V gene's germline CDR1 is KGHSH and CDR2 LQKENI. The CDR3 runs 16 residues. V lost 2 bases and J lost 4, with 15 bases in between.

The gene calls are TRBV14 and TRBJ1-4; D gene ambiguous. Trimming pared 4 bases from V and 2 bases from J, leaving 11 bases between. CDR3 length: 15 residues. Germline V gene lookup returns CDR1 SGHDN and CDR2 FVKESK. The CDR3 spells CASSRASVTNEKLFF. CDR3 coding DNA: TGTGCCAGCAGCCGGGCGAGTGTGACTAATGAAAAACTGTTTTTT.